The TCR beta chain under discussion was sequenced for a study of a mutant IDH1 vaccine in newly diagnosed glioma. Looking at the study overall: Treated patients comprised about 60% males and around 40% females, mean age approximately 42 years. The therapy given earlier, which was standard therapy, consisted of radiotherapy, temozolomide, or both, and most of the patients received both. General observations from the study: The vaccine induced immune responses, and these occurred in about 95% of patients.

Remarks on this clone: What it binds is unknown.

Generated by immunoSEQ multiplex PCR, the TCRdb table keeps only in-frame clones and is missing some. The sample lists 50,000 to 85,000 clones; 84% were seen once. Time point indicated: week 23, last vaccination. What each vaccine dose contained was 300 ug of mutant IDH1 20-mer peptide, accompanied by topical imiquimod. New WHO grade 3 or 4 IDH1-mutant, ATRX-lost astrocytomas were present in all donors. The source is a man younger than 35 with glioma. The sequencing here drew on PBMCs, taken from a glioma patient whose treatment included an IDH1 peptide vaccine.

DNA for the CDR3: TGTGCTAGTGGTTTGTCGATCTTAACTGGAAACACCATATATTTT. Its translation is CASGLSILTGNTIYF. V gene TRBV12-5 combines with J gene TRBJ1-3; no firm D call. V lost 2 bases to trimming and J lost 2 bases, with 10 bases between them. CDR1 LGHNT and CDR2 FRNRAP come from the germline V gene. The CDR3 spans 15 residues.